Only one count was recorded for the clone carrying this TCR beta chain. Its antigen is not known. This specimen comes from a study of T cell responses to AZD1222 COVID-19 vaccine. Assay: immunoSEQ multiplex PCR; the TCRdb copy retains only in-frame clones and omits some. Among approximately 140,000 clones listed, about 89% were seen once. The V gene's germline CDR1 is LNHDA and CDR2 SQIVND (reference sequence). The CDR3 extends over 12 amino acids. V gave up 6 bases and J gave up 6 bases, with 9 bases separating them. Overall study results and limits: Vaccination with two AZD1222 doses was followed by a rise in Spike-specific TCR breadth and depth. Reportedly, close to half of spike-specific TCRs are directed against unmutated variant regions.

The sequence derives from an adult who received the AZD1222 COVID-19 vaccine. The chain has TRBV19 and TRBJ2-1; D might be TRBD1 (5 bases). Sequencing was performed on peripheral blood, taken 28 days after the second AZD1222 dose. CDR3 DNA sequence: TGTGCCAGTAGCGACAGCCTCAATGAGCAGTTCTTC. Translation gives CASSDSLNEQFF. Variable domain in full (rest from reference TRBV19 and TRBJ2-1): DGGITQSPKYLFRKEGQNVTLSCEQNLNHDAMYWYRQDPGQGLRLIYYSQIVNDFQKGDIAEGYSVSREKKESFPLTVTSAQKNPTAFYLCASSDSLNEQFFGPGTRLTVL.